This T cell receptor (beta chain) comes out of a study of shared clonotypes between healthy human individuals. The overall study: Sampling drew on donors who were a couple of women and a few men aged 18 to 49. Overall study findings and caveats: Sampling covered nothing but blood. Tissue TCR repertoires likely differ from those found in blood.

Germline trimming cut 3 bases from V and 0 bases from J; bases unmatched to any gene: 2. The CDR3 is 16 amino acids. The germline gives CDR1 KGHSH, CDR2 LQKENI. Unsorted PBMC replicate PCRs used 300 to 350 ng DNA, about 30,000 T cell genomes. The protocol was immunoSEQ multiplex PCR, while the TCRdb copy is restricted to in-frame clones and leaves out a portion. The profile shows roughly 490,000 clones, 65% to 80% of them singletons. Note on this clone: What it binds is unknown.

In unsorted samples, genomic DNA was obtained using 90 million to 95 million PBMCs. The rearrangement uses TRBV18 and TRBJ1-5; 10 positions agree with TRBD1. The receptor was isolated from a woman between 35 and 50 years old in good health. Some clones in this sample may be carry-over from other donors' samples. Sequences were obtained from PBMCs. This CDR3 reads CASSPGQGLSNQPQHF. The CDR3, as DNA: TGTGCCAGCTCACCGGGACAGGGGCTTAGCAATCAGCCCCAGCATTTT. Variable domain in full (rest from reference TRBV18 and TRBJ1-5): NAGVMQNPRHLVRRRGQEARLRCSPMKGHSHVYWYRQLPEEGLKFMVYLQKENIIDESGMPKERFSAEFPKEGPSILRIQQVVRGDSAAYFCASSPGQGLSNQPQHFGDGTRLSIL.